What follows are 10 T cell receptor beta chains derived from one specimen sequenced in a study of breast tumors, draining lymph nodes, adjacent tissues (dated by TCRdb to the mid-2010s). The method behind the library was multiplex PCR. TCRdb lists the instrument as Illumina HiSeq 2000. TCRdb reanalyzed the raw reads on its own, using fastp at Q25 for trimming and MiXCR for clone calling, and kept in-frame beta chains. A single entry per CDR3 protein holds the most common genes and DNA from its merged rows. The sample table contains 100,000 or so distinct CDR3 sequences; only one count was recorded for 21% of them. The ten largest clonotypes hold roughly 1.2% of the sample. The axillary draining lymph nodes of breast cancer patients were the source of the lymph node samples. The sequenced sample consisted of axillary lymph node tissue. Source of these receptors: a female donor with breast cancer. Some clones in this sample may be carry-over from other donors' samples.

In this sample, this clonotype turned up many times. The chain has TRBV7-8 and TRBJ1-2, with 7 positions matching TRBD1. CDR1 and CDR2 (germline): SGHVS, FQNEAQ. There are 13 residues in the CDR3. V lost 5 bases, J lost 2 bases, and 2 bases stayed unmatched. This chain's CDR3 is CASSQGGNYGYTF. Here the CDR3 DNA reads TGTGCCAGCAGCCAGGGGGGCAACTATGGCTACACCTTC. Based on the CDR3 plus reference TRBV7-8 and TRBJ1-2, the full variable domain is GAGVSQSPRYKVAKRGQDVALRCDPISGHVSLFWYQQALGQGPEFLTYFQNEAQLDKSGLPSDRFFAERPEGSVSTLKIQRTQQEDSAVYLCASSQGGNYGYTFGSGTRLTVV.

To note about this clonotype: This may be a read error, as it is one base from a much larger clone. The V call is TRBV27, the J call TRBJ2-7; TRBD1 aligns across 9 bases. There are 15 residues in the CDR3. CDR1 and CDR2 from the germline V gene are MNHEY and SMNVEV (reference sequence). The J segment lost 2 bases and the V segment lost 6 bases, leaving 8 bases of the junction unmatched. CDR3 region: CASRNPGQGPYEQYF. DNA of the CDR3: TGTGCCAGCAGGAACCCGGGACAGGGCCCCTACGAGCAGTACTTC.

This clonotype has a count of ten or more. The genes are TRBV2 and TRBJ2-7, with 7 positions matching TRBD2. CDR1 and CDR2 (germline): SNHLY, FYNNEI. The V segment lost 8 bases and the J segment 1 base; nucleotides outside the gene matches: 5. The CDR3 spans 13 residues. CDR3 bases: TGTGCCAGCGCCGCGGGACTATCCTACGAGCAGTACTTC. Translated: CASAAGLSYEQYF.

This clonotype came up many times. This chain joins TRBV4-1 and TRBJ1-5; D perhaps matches TRBD1 (6 bases). The ends were cut back, 1 base at V and 7 bases at J, with 11 bases in the middle. This CDR3 comprises 14 residues. Germline lookup yields CDR1 MGHRA and CDR2 YSYEKL. As DNA, the CDR3 is TGCGCCAGCAGCCAAGGCGAGGGGGGACAGCCCCAGCATTTT. Its translation is CASSQGEGGQPQHF.

About this clonotype: Likely a read error: the CDR3 ends without its conserved phenylalanine or tryptophan. The genes are TRBV10-3 and TRBJ1-3; 9 bases are shared with TRBD1. The CDR3 has 18 residues. Germline CDR1 is ENHRY and CDR2 is SYGVKD. CDR3 sequence (DNA): TGTGCCATCAGCGAGTCGAACAGGGGGCCTCTAACTGGAAACACCATATATTCT. Translating gives CAISESNRGPLTGNTIYS.

This clonotype was seen repeatedly, ten times or more. The V gene is TRBV15, the J gene TRBJ2-5; 13 nucleotides match TRBD2. This CDR3 spans 16 amino acids. V lost 3 bases, J lost 5 bases, and 6 bases stayed unmatched. Germline V gene lookup returns CDR1 LNHNV and CDR2 YYDKDF (reference sequence). The CDR3 is CATSSQGLAGRETQYF. In nucleotides, the CDR3 is TGTGCCACCAGCAGTCAGGGACTAGCGGGGAGGGAGACCCAGTACTTC.

This clonotype was found many times. The chain joins TRBV5-4 to TRBJ2-7, with TRBD2 as a possible D gene (6 bases). Germline lookup yields CDR1 SGHNT and CDR2 YYREEE (reference sequence). The CDR3 loop spans 14 amino acids. Trimming shortened V by 4 bases and J by 3 bases, and 14 bases separated the two germline ends. CDR3: CASSHRGRGYEQYF. The CDR3, as DNA: TGTGCCAGCAGCCATCGGGGGAGAGGCTACGAGCAGTACTTC. The whole variable domain, filled in from reference TRBV5-4 and TRBJ2-7, reads ETGVTQSPTHLIKTRGQQVTLRCSSQSGHNTVSWYQQALGQGPQFIFQYYREEENGRGNFPPRFSGLQFPNYSSELNVNALELDDSALYLCASSHRGRGYEQYFGPGTRLTVT.

This clonotype was detected ten times or more. This chain connects TRBV7-9 to TRBJ1-5; D may be TRBD1 (5 bases). Germline-derived CDR1 and CDR2 are SEHNR and FQNEAQ (reference sequence). This CDR3 has 18 residues. Trimming cost V 1 base and J 2 bases, with 18 bases left between them. CDR3 DNA sequence: TGTGCCAGCAGCTTAGTCGTGAATTCAGGGTTGGGCAATCAGCCCCAGCATTTT. Translation gives CASSLVVNSGLGNQPQHF.

The chain combines TRBV19 with TRBJ1-2; 7 nucleotides match TRBD1. The CDR3 length is 14 residues. Germline values: CDR1 LNHDA, CDR2 SQIVND (reference sequence). The J segment lost 4 bases and the V segment lost 5 bases, leaving 7 bases of the junction unmatched. CDR3 coding DNA: TGTGCCAGTAGTGTCGGGACAGCAGCCTATGGCTACACCTTC. Its translation: CASSVGTAAYGYTF.

This clonotype was seen repeatedly, ten times or more. The gene calls are TRBV2 and TRBJ1-6; a weak D match, TRBD1 (5 bases). In germline, CDR1 is SNHLY, CDR2 FYNNEI. This CDR3 is 14 amino acids long. V dropped 6 bases and J dropped 7 bases, with 13 bases sitting between them. Here the CDR3 DNA reads TGTGCCAGCAGGTCCGGGACTCAGAATTCACCCCTCCACTTT. This encodes CASRSGTQNSPLHF.